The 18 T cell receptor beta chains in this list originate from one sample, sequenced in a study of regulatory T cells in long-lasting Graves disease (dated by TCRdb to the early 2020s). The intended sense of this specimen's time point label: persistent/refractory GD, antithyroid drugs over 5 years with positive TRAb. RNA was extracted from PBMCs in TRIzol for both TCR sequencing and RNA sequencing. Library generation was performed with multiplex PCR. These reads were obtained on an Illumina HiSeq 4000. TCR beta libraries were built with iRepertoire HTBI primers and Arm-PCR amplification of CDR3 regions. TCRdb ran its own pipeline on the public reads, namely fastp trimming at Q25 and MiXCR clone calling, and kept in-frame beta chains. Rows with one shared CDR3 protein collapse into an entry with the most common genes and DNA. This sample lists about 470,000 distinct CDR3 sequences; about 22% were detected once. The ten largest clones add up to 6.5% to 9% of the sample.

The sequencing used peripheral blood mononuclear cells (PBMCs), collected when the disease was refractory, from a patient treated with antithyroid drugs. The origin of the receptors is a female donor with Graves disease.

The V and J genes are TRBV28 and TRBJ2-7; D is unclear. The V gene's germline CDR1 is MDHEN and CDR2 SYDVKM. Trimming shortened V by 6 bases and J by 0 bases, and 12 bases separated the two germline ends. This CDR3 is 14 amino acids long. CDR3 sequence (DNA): TGTGCCAGCAGCTACCACAGAAACTCCTACGAGCAGTACTTC. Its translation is CASSYHRNSYEQYF.

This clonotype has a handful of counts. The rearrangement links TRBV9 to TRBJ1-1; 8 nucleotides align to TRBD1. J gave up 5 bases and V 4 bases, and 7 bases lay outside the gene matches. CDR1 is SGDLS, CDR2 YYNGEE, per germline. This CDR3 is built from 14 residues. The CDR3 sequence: CASSRTGGGTEAFF. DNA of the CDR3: TGTGCCAGCAGCCGTACAGGGGGGGGAACTGAAGCTTTCTTT.

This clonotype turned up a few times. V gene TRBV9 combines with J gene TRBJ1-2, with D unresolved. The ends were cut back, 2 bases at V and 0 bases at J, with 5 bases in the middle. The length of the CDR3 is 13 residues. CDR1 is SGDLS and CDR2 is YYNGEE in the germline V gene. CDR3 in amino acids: CASSVKPNYGYTF. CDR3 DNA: TGTGCCAGCAGCGTGAAGCCTAACTATGGCTACACCTTC.

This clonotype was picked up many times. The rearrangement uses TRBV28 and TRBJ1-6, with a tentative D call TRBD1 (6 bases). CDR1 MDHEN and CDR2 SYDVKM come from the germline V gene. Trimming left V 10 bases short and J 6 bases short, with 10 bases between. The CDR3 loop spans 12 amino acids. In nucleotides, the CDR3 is TGTGCCACATGGGGGGCTAATTCACCCCTCCACTTT. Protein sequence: CATWGANSPLHF.

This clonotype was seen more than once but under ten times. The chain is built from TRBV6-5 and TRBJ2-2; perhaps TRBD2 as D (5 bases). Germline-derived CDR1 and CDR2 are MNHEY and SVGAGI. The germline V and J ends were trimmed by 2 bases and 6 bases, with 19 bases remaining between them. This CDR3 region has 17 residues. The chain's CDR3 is CASSYAAETRGAGELFF. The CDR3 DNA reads TGTGCCAGCAGTTACGCCGCAGAAACACGGGGAGCCGGGGAGCTGTTTTTT.

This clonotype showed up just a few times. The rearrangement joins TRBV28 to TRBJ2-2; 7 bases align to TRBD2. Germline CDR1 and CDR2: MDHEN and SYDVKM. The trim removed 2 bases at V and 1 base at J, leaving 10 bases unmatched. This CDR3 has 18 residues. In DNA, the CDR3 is TGTGCCAGCAGTTTACCTGGACTAGTTTATAAGAACACCGGGGAGCTGTTTTTT. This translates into CASSLPGLVYKNTGELFF.

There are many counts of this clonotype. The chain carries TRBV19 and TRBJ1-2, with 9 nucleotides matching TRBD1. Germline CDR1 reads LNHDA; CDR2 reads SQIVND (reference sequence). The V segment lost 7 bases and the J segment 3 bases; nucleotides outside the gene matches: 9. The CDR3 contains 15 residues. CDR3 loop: CASTQQGAWDYGYTF. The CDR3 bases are TGTGCCAGTACCCAACAGGGGGCATGGGACTATGGCTACACCTTC.

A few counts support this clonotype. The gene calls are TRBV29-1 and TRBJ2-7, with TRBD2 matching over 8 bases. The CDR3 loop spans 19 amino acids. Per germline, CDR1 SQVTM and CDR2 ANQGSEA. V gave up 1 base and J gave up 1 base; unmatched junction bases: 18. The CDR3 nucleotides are TGCAGCGTTGAAGGGGCGATAGGGCCTAGCGGGCGTCGTTCCTACGAGCAGTACTTC. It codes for CSVEGAIGPSGRRSYEQYF.

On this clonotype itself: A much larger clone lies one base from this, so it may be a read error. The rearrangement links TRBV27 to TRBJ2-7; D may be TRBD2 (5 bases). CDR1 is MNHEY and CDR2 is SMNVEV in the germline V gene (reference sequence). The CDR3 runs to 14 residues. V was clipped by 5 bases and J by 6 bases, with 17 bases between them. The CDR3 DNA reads TGTGCCAGCAGTCCCCGGGATCTTACCTGCGAGCAGTACTTC. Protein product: CASSPRDLTCEQYF.

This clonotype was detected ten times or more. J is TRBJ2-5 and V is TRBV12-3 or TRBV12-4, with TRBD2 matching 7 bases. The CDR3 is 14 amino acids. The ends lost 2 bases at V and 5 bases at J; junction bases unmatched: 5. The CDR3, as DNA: TGTGCCAGCAGTTTAAAGGGAGGGCCGGAGACCCAGTACTTC. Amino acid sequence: CASSLKGGPETQYF.

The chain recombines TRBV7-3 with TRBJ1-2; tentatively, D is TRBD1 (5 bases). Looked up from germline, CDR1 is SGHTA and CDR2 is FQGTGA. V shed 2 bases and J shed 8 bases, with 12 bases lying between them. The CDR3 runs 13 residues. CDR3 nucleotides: TGTGCCAGCAGCTTAGGTTCGGGGCGCGGCTACACCTTC. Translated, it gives CASSLGSGRGYTF. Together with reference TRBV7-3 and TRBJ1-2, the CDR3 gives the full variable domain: GAGVSQTPSNKVTEKGKYVELRCDPISGHTALYWYRQSLGQGPEFLIYFQGTGAADDSGLPNDRFFAVRPEGSVSTLKIQRTERGDSAVYLCASSLGSGRGYTFGSGTRLTVV.

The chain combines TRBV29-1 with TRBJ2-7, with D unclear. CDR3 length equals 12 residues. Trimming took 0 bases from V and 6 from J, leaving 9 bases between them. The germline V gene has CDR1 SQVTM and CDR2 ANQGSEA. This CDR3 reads CSVEDSRAEQYF. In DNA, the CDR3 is TGCAGCGTTGAAGATTCCCGGGCCGAGCAGTACTTC.

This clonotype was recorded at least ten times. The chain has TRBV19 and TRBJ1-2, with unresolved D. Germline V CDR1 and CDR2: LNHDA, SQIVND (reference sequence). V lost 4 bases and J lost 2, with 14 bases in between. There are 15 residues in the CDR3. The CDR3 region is CASSNSADSNYGYTF. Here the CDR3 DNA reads TGTGCCAGTAGTAACTCGGCAGATTCGAACTATGGCTACACCTTC. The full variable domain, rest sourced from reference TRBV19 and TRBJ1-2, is DGGITQSPKYLFRKEGQNVTLSCEQNLNHDAMYWYRQDPGQGLRLIYYSQIVNDFQKGDIAEGYSVSREKKESFPLTVTSAQKNPTAFYLCASSNSADSNYGYTFGSGTRLTVV.

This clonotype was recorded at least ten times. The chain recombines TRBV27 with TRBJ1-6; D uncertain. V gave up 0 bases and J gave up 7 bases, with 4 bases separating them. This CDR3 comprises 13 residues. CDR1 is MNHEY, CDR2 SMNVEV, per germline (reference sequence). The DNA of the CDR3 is TGTGCCAGCAGTTTATCAGCAAATTCACCCCTCCACTTT. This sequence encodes CASSLSANSPLHF.

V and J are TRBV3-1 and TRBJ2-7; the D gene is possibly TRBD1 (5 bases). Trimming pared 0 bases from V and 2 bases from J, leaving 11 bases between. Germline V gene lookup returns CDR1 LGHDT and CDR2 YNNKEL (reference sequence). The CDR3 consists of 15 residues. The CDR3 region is CASSQDPTDTYEQYF. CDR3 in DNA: TGTGCCAGCAGCCAAGATCCTACGGACACCTACGAGCAGTACTTC.

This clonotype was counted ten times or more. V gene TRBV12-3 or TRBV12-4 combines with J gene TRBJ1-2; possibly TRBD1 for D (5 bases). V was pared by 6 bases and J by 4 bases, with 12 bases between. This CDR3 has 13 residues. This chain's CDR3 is CASRRDGLYGYTF. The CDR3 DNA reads TGTGCCAGCAGACGGGACGGCCTCTATGGCTACACCTTC.

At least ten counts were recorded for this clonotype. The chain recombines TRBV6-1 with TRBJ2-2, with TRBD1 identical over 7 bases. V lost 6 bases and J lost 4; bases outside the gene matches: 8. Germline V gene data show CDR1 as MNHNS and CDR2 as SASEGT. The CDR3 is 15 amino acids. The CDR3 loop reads CASSTTRDSTGELFF. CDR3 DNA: TGTGCCAGCAGCACCACCCGGGACAGCACCGGGGAGCTGTTTTTT.

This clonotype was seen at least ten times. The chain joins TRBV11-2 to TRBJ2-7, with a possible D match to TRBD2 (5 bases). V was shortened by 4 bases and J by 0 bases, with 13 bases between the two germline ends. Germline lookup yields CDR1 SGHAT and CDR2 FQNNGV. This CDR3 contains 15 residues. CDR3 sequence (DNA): TGTGCCAGCAGCTATCACCAACTAGGCTCCTACGAGCAGTACTTC. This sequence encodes CASSYHQLGSYEQYF.